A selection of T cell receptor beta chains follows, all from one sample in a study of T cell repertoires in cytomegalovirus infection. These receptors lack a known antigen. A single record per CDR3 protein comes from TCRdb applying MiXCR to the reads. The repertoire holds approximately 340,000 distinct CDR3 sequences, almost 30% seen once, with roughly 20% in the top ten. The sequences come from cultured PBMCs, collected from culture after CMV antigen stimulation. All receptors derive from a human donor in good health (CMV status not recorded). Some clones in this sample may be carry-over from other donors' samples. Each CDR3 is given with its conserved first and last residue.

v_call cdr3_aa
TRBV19 CASSPTGSYGYTF
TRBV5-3 CASSLSQGNTGELFF
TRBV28 CASSLGQAPTIYF
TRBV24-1 CATSDFQTSGIGNEQFF
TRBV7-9 CASSLEAGTSEQYF
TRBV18 CASSPTPVVRGGVEQYF
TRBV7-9 CASSPGTGTSYEQYF
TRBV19 CASSNWGTDHSNQPQHF
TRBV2 CASRDRGGYSNQPQHF
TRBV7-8 CASSLTLAGLQETQYF
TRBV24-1 CATRDRGPVETQYF
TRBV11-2 CASSLASSAVFTDTQYF
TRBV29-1 CSVEDPAGYYGYTF
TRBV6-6 CASSYVPTSGFNKGYEQYF
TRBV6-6 CASSPGTTNQPQHF
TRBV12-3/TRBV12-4 CASSLGTSPDTQYF
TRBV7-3 CASSSSAGTEAFF
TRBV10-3 CATGSQETQYF
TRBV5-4 CASSLNTYEAFF
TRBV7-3 CASNSGPGTDTQYF
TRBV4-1 CASSQDWVNRGGYTF
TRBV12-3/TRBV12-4 CASSFGLINEKLFF
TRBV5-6 CASSARPAISEAFF
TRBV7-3 CASSLTRYTIYGYTF
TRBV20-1 CSARQGGPSTEAFF
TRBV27 CADPRTFISGNTIYF
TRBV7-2 CASSLRQGRKAFF
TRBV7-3 CASSLIHGTNTEAFF